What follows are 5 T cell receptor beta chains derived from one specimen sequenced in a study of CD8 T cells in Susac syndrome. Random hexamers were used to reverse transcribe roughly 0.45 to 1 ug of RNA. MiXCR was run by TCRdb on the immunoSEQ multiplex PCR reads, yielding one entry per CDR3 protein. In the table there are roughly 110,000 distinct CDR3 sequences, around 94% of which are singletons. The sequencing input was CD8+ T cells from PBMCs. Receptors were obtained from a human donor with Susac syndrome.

The CDR3 reads CASSPDPNSNQPQHF. DNA for the CDR3: TGCGCCAGCAGCCCGGACCCAAATAGCAATCAGCCCCAGCATTTT. This chain connects TRBV5-1 to TRBJ1-5; D remains unclear. The CDR3 has 15 residues. Trimming shortened V by 4 bases and J by 0 bases, and 11 bases separated the two germline ends. CDR1 is SGHRS and CDR2 is YFSETQ in the germline V gene.

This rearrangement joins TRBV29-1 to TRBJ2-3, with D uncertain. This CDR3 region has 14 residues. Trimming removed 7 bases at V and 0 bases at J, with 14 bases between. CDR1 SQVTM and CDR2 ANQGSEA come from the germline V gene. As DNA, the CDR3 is TGCAGCGGGGATTTAAGCTCTAGCACAGATACGCAGTATTTT. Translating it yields CSGDLSSSTDTQYF.

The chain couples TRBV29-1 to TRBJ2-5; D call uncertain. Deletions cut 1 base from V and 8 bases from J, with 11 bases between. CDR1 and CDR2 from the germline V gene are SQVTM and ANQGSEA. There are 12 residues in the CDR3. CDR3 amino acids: CSVEGTYNTQYF. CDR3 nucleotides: TGCAGCGTTGAAGGGACCTATAACACCCAGTACTTC.

CDR3 in amino acids: CASSKYGRAGANVLTF. In DNA form, the CDR3 reads TGTGCCAGCAGTAAGTACGGCCGGGCGGGGGCCAACGTCCTGACTTTC. This sequence joins TRBV9 and TRBJ2-6; D unresolved. The CDR3 is 16 residues long. The germline gives CDR1 SGDLS, CDR2 YYNGEE. V shed 5 bases and J shed 4 bases, with 16 bases lying between them. The complete variable domain, with remaining parts taken from reference TRBV9 and TRBJ2-6, reads DSGVTQTPKHLITATGQRVTLRCSPRSGDLSVYWYQQSLDQGLQFLIQYYNGEERAKGNILERFSAQQFPDLHSELNLSSLELGDSALYFCASSKYGRAGANVLTFGAGSRLTVL.

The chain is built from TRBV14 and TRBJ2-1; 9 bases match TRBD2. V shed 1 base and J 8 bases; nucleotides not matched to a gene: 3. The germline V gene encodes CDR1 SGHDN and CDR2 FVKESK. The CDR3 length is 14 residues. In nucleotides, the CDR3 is TGTGCCAGCAGCCAAGGACTAGCGGCCTATGAGCAGTTCTTC. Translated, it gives CASSQGLAAYEQFF.